This T cell receptor beta chain was sequenced in a study of beta chain features in type 1 diabetes (dated by TCRdb to the late 2010s). At the level of the whole study: Mean age, gender distribution, total cell number and subset yield were not different between patients and healthy donors. A total of roughly 100 million sorted cells were examined across all samples, and a strong correlation was observed between cell number per subset and RNA yield. The study compared TCRB repertoires of sorted circulating CD4+ T cell subsets between recently diagnosed type 1 diabetes patients and matched healthy donors. Whereas all 30 or so donors provided naive and central memory subsets, regulatory and stem cell-like memory subsets were isolated from just 8 patients and roughly eight healthy donors. General findings and caveats noted by the study authors: Naive, central memory and regulatory TCRB repertoires appeared more similar among patients than among healthy donors. Because cDNA was sequenced instead of genomic DNA, activated cells with high expression could be over-represented, although the groups did not differ in activation or CD3 levels. Patients with type 1 diabetes made fewer insertions and deleted more nucleotides at VDJ recombination sites, implying thymic rearrangement abnormalities. Shorter templates might be favored by PCR, yet because patient and control samples were amplified and corrected together, any such skew would affect both groups equally. Because the HLA sub-analyses included only small numbers of individuals, any influence of HLA type on TCRB rearrangement was left unresolved. In all four CD4+ subsets, TCRB CDR3 length was moderately but significantly shorter in type 1 diabetes patients.

All of the isolated RNA was reverse transcribed with the High Capacity cDNA Reverse Transcription Kit, so expressed TCRB transcripts were sequenced. Naive, central memory and regulatory T cell samples underwent deep immunoSEQ sequencing, averaging roughly 3.4 million total reads per sample. Sorted cells were lysed in RLT buffer, and RNA was extracted using DNase-treated RNeasy Micro or Mini kits according to cell number. To prevent cross-contamination, every cell subset was processed on its own, while patient and healthy donor samples were processed together. The immunoSEQ multiplex PCR was used to amplify TCRB sequences from cDNA, generating 87-bp fragments that spanned the CDR3 region. Sequencing of the amplicons was performed on the Illumina HiSeq platform. For the original study's pipeline: Synthetic template baselines were used to correct PCR bias computationally, reads within Hamming distance 2 were collapsed, and singletons that could not be merged were discarded. Reads were aligned against IMGT to assign V, D and J genes, CDR3 length and insertions or deletions at six rearrangement sites. Within each subset, clonotype counts were normalized to sorted cell number, and only after that were true diversity and Gini coefficients computed with the tcR R package. The overlap coefficient, calculated on TCRB nucleotide sequences, was used to quantify repertoire sharing. This immuneACCESS table, as held by TCRdb, lists in-frame sequences with V and J called but not all clones. Of the missing ones, under half trace to an unresolved V gene in checked studies; the others have no known cause. V, J and clone size reflect that table, while D and trimming were determined from the DNA. The sample table shows over 150,000 clones, and around 8% are seen once. The ten largest make up about 0.9% of the sample.

This clone came up a few times. This receptor's antigen is unknown. Base qualities are not provided; no much larger clone lies one nucleotide away. Each donor gave one peripheral blood draw, averaging roughly 100 mL, which was collected into heparinised tubes. Using a panel that included CD45RO, CCR7, CD25, CD127, CD95 and CD27, naive, central memory, regulatory and stem cell-like memory CD4+ T cells were sorted on a BD FACSAria II. A purity above 98% was achieved for all sorted populations. PBMCs were separated immediately by Lymphoprep density gradient centrifugation and were stained directly, without being cultured. Samples were stained and sorted in pairs, with one healthy donor and one patient per experiment, so that batch effects were minimized. This receptor was identified in a woman aged 40 to 50 with type 1 diabetes. The sample was central memory CD4+ T cells from blood.

The DNA reads as follows: TGTGCCAGCAGTTTACGGACTCAGGGCAATCAGCCCCAGCATTTT. It is translated as CASSLRTQGNQPQHF. The chain is assembled from TRBV28 and TRBJ1-5; the D gene assignment is ambiguous. Trimming at the junction amounts to 2 bases on V and 2 bases on J, and the germline ends lie 10 bases apart. The CDR3 contains 15 residues, cysteine and phenylalanine counted. Only the CDR3 region is kept as DNA, spanning 45 bases read in frame from base 1. The germline V gene gives CDR1 as MDHEN and CDR2 as SYDVKM.